This TCR beta chain stems from a study of blood T cell repertoires in COVID-19. Whole-study context: The samples span acute and convalescent COVID-19 from the United States, Italy and Spain.

Authors' processing steps: Quantification of nucleated cells was approximated via reference gene primer amplification. Sequencing was performed with immunoSEQ multiplex PCR; in TCRdb, only in-frame clones are kept and a portion is missing. The DNA gave D and trimming, while V, J and clone size come from that table. In the table there are about 200,000 clones, over 75% of which are singletons. The Seattle patients joined while their infection was active and were tracked longitudinally afterward. V was cut by 2 bases and J by 8 bases, with 9 bases left in between. CDR3 size: 12 residues. Germline loops: CDR1 MNHNS, CDR2 SASEGT.

This TCR came from a man in his fifties with COVID-19, enrolled during active disease. The chain links TRBV6-1 to TRBJ1-2; D is unresolved. The sequencing input was peripheral blood. The CDR3 protein is CASSESPRGYTF. CDR3 in DNA: TGTGCCAGCAGTGAATCTCCTAGGGGCTACACCTTC.